These 14 T cell receptor beta chains were sequenced from one sample in a study of regulatory T cells in long-lasting Graves disease. In building TCR beta libraries, iRepertoire HTBI primers were used together with Arm-PCR of CDR3 regions. TCRdb ran MiXCR on the multiplex PCR reads and lists one entry per CDR3 protein. The data show hundreds of thousands of distinct CDR3 sequences, 16% seen once. Time point specified: newly diagnosed GD, antithyroid drugs for less than 3 months. Extracted PBMC RNA gave rise to the TCR library. Another study also made use of these data, one on T cells in Graves' hyperthyroidism and ophthalmopathy.

The sample was peripheral blood mononuclear cells (PBMCs), taken at new diagnosis, from a patient treated with antithyroid drugs. The receptors were sampled from a woman in her 30s with Graves disease.

This clonotype occurred a few times. The chain couples TRBV6-1 to TRBJ1-2; 7 bases are a match to TRBD1. This CDR3 has 14 amino acids. Trimming took 4 bases from V and 4 from J; bases not matched to a gene: 6. Germline V CDR1 and CDR2: MNHNS, SASEGT. The CDR3 sequence: CASSGYRGSYGYTF. CDR3 DNA sequence: TGTGCCAGCAGTGGGTACAGGGGCTCCTATGGCTACACCTTC.

The chain is built from TRBV6-1 and TRBJ2-3; D gene unclear. CDR1 MNHNS and CDR2 SASEGT come from the germline V gene. V was shortened by 0 bases and J by 0 bases, with 4 bases between the two germline ends. There are 14 residues in the CDR3. The CDR3 loop is CASSEAGSTDTQYF. CDR3 coding DNA: TGTGCCAGCAGTGAAGCGGGCAGCACAGATACGCAGTATTTT.

This clonotype showed up just a few times. The V gene is TRBV20-1, the J gene TRBJ2-1, with a possible D match to TRBD2 (5 bases). V lost 0 bases to trimming and J lost 4 bases, with 13 bases between them. There are 15 residues in the CDR3. The germline gives CDR1 DFQATT, CDR2 SNEGSKA (reference sequence). The CDR3, as DNA: TGCAGTGCTAGAGACGGTTTAGGGAGTTACAATGAGCAGTTCTTC. It translates to CSARDGLGSYNEQFF.

This clonotype was counted a few times. The J gene is TRBJ2-7, the V gene TRBV3-1, with a weak D call TRBD2 (6 bases). Germline lookup yields CDR1 LGHDT and CDR2 YNNKEL (reference sequence). Trimming stripped 1 base from V and 1 base from J, with 20 bases between. This CDR3 has 18 amino acids. CDR3 region: CASSQALSTSSTSYEQYF. The DNA of the CDR3 is TGTGCCAGCAGCCAAGCTCTCTCTACTAGCTCCACTTCCTACGAGCAGTACTTC.

In its sample, this clonotype was seen a few times. V is TRBV18 and J is TRBJ1-6, with TRBD1 matching 9 bases. Germline CDR1 reads KGHSH; CDR2 reads LQKENI. This CDR3 spans 16 amino acids. V shed 3 bases and J 7 bases; nucleotides not matched to a gene: 7. The CDR3 nucleotides are TGTGCCAGCTCACCGCTTAACGGACAGGGGAATTCACCCCTCCACTTT. Its translation: CASSPLNGQGNSPLHF. The full variable domain, completed using reference TRBV18 and TRBJ1-6, is NAGVMQNPRHLVRRRGQEARLRCSPMKGHSHVYWYRQLPEEGLKFMVYLQKENIIDESGMPKERFSAEFPKEGPSILRIQQVVRGDSAAYFCASSPLNGQGNSPLHFGNGTRLTVT.

This clonotype has at least ten counts. The gene calls are TRBV2 and TRBJ2-7, with D unclear. CDR3 length: 13 residues. CDR1 is SNHLY, CDR2 FYNNEI, per germline. Trimming removed 7 bases at V and 2 bases at J, with 12 bases between. CDR3 sequence: CASKKARTYEQYF. The DNA for the CDR3 is TGTGCCAGCAAAAAGGCACGAACCTACGAGCAGTACTTC.

This clonotype appeared many times. CDR3 bases: TGTGCCAGCAGCCAAGGGAACAGGGGAACCACTGAAGCTTTCTTT. The encoded protein is CASSQGNRGTTEAFF. V is TRBV3-1 and J is TRBJ1-1; 7 bases map to TRBD1. J lost 4 bases, V lost 1 base, and 6 bases had no gene match. Germline values: CDR1 LGHDT, CDR2 YNNKEL (reference sequence). This CDR3 has 15 amino acids.

This clonotype showed up many times. The chain carries TRBV30 and TRBJ2-7; D is unclear. V lost 0 bases and J 3 bases, leaving 12 bases between the germline ends. Per the germline V gene, CDR1 is GTSNPN and CDR2 is SVGIG (reference sequence). The CDR3 runs to 14 residues. CDR3 amino acids: CAWSVVGSYYEQYF. The CDR3 DNA reads as TGTGCCTGGAGTGTAGTGGGCAGTTACTACGAGCAGTACTTC.

This clonotype was detected many times. This chain joins TRBV29-1 and TRBJ2-7; tentatively, D is TRBD1 (6 bases). This CDR3 is built from 13 residues. V lost 1 base to trimming and J lost 4 bases, with 11 bases between them. Germline V CDR1 and CDR2: SQVTM, ANQGSEA. DNA of the CDR3: TGCAGCGTTGAAGTCCAGGGGATGTACGAGCAGTACTTC. It is translated as CSVEVQGMYEQYF.

The chain has TRBV7-3 and TRBJ2-2, with a weak D call TRBD2 (7 bases). The CDR3 runs 17 residues. V lost 4 bases and J lost 3, with 18 bases in between. CDR1 and CDR2 from the germline V gene are SGHTA and FQGTGA. CDR3 in amino acids: CASSSRGGGRHTGELFF. In DNA form, the CDR3 reads TGTGCCAGCAGCTCAAGGGGGGGTGGCAGGCACACCGGGGAGCTGTTTTTT.

There are many counts of this clonotype. The chain has TRBV2 and TRBJ2-1; D may match TRBD1 or TRBD2 (5 bases each). The germline V and J ends were trimmed by 7 bases and 7 bases, with 14 bases remaining between them. CDR1 and CDR2 (germline): SNHLY, FYNNEI. This CDR3 has 13 amino acids. CDR3 nucleotides: TGTGCCAGCAAAGGCCAGTGGGGGAATGAGCAGTTCTTC. This codes for CASKGQWGNEQFF. Combining the CDR3 with reference TRBV2 and TRBJ2-1 gives the whole variable domain EPEVTQTPSHQVTQMGQEVILRCVPISNHLYFYWYRQILGQKVEFLVSFYNNEISEKSEIFDDQFSVERPDGSNFTLKIRSTKLEDSAMYFCASKGQWGNEQFFGPGTRLTVL.

The chain couples TRBV5-5 to TRBJ2-2; no clear D. Germline CDR1 SGHKS, CDR2 YYEKEE (reference sequence). The length of the CDR3 is 16 residues. V lost 3 bases to trimming and J lost 4 bases, with 16 bases between them. The CDR3, as DNA: TGTGCCAGCAGCTCGATCCGAACTTTTTCCACCGGGGAGCTGTTTTTT. Its protein is CASSSIRTFSTGELFF.

This chain uses TRBV18 with TRBJ2-2; tentative D call: TRBD2 (6 bases). The CDR3 extends over 16 amino acids. The V gene's germline CDR1 is KGHSH and CDR2 LQKENI. V was trimmed by 3 bases and J by 2 bases, leaving 13 bases between them. The CDR3 DNA follows: TGTGCCAGCTCACCGGCCGGGAGAATTAACACCGGGGAGCTGTTTTTT. It yields the protein CASSPAGRINTGELFF.

This clonotype was seen ten or more times. The chain carries TRBV7-8 and TRBJ2-3; D may match TRBD1 or TRBD2 (5 bases each). The CDR3 consists of 15 residues. The V gene's germline CDR1 is SGHVS and CDR2 FQNEAQ. V lost 1 base, J lost 5 bases, and 13 bases lay in between. The CDR3 coding sequence is TGTGCCAGCAGCTTAGTCGGGGCGCACGGAGATACGCAGTATTTT. Translating it yields CASSLVGAHGDTQYF.